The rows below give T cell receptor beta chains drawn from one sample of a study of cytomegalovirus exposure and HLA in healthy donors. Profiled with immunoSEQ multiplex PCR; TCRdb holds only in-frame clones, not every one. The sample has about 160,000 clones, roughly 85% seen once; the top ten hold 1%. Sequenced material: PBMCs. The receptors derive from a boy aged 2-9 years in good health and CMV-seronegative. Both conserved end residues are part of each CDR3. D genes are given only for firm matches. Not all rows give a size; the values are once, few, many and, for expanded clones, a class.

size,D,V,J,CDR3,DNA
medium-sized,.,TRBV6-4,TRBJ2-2,CASSDSGVPGELFF,TGTGCCAGCAGTGACTCCGGGGTTCCCGGGGAGCTGTTTTTT
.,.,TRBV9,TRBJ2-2,CASSVGGIGRTGELFF,TGTGCCAGCAGCGTAGGTGGCATTGGGAGGACCGGGGAGCTGTTTTTT
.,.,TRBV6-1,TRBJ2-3,CASSPKTDTQYF,TGTGCCAGCAGTCCAAAAACAGATACGCAGTATTTT
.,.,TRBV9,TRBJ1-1,CASSAQTNMDTEAFF,TGTGCCAGCAGCGCCCAGACAAATATGGACACTGAAGCTTTCTTT
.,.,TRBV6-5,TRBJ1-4,CASRATVATNEKLFF,TGTGCCAGCAGAGCGACAGTTGCAACTAATGAAAAACTGTTTTTT
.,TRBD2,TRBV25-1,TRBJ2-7,CASSDPGTSVFGEQYF,TGTGCCAGCAGTGACCCCGGGACTAGCGTCTTCGGCGAGCAGTACTTC
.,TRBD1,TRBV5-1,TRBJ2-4,CASSLEGQEIKNIQYF,TGCGCCAGCAGCTTGGAGGGACAGGAGATTAAAAACATTCAGTACTTC
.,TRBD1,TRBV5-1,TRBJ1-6,CASSFDWDREAGSPLHF,TGCGCCAGCAGCTTTGACTGGGACAGAGAGGCGGGATCACCCCTCCACTTT
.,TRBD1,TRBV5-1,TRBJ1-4,CASSFSGGAGEKLFF,TGCGCCAGCAGCTTCTCAGGGGGCGCAGGAGAAAAACTGTTTTTT
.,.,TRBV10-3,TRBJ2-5,CATSVQETQYF,TGTGCCACGTCGGTACAAGAGACCCAGTACTTC
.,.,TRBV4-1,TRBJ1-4,CASSQVLTVATNEKLFF,TGCGCCAGCAGCCAAGTTCTGACAGTTGCAACTAATGAAAAACTGTTTTTT
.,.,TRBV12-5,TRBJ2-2,CASQGDSLNTGELFF,TGTGCTAGTCAAGGCGACAGCCTGAACACCGGGGAGCTGTTTTTT
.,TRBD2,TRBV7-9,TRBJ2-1,CASSSTARGSHNEQFF,TGTGCCAGCAGCTCAACGGCCCGCGGGAGTCACAATGAGCAGTTCTTC
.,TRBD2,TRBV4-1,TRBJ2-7,CASSQGLAGAYEQYF,TGCGCCAGCAGCCAAGGGCTAGCGGGAGCCTACGAGCAGTACTTC
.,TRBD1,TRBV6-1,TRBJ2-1,CASSELAGSGGAVAFF,TGTGCCAGCAGTGAGCTGGCGGGCTCAGGGGGCGCTGTCGCGTTCTTC
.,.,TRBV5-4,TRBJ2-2,CASSSYKTYANTGELFF,TGTGCCAGCAGCTCCTACAAGACTTACGCGAACACCGGGGAGCTGTTTTTT